This is a list of T cell receptor beta chains from one sample in a study of OX40 agonist ivuxolimab in advanced cancers. Sequencing used immunoSEQ multiplex PCR; TCRdb keeps in-frame clones, though not all of them. The sample carries about 96,000 clones, around 91% recorded once. The sample was CD4+ or CD8+ T cells sorted from blood, taken in a trial of the OX40 agonist ivuxolimab. The receptors were gathered from an adult with an advanced solid tumor such as melanoma, head and neck, liver or kidney cancer. Each CDR3 is given with its conserved first and last residue. D genes are given only for firm matches. Expanded clones are given a class, and other clones once, few, many or no size at all.

abundance | j_gene | d_gene | v_gene | CDR3nt | CDR3aa
few | TRBJ2-1 | - | TRBV18 | TGTGCCAGCTCACCTAGACTGGGTGGCGATGAGCAGTTCTTC | CASSPRLGGDEQFF
- | TRBJ2-3 | - | TRBV19 | TGTGCCAGTAGTATAGCCAGGGGAGATACGCAGTATTTT | CASSIARGDTQYF
- | TRBJ2-7 | - | TRBV15 | TGTGCCACCAGCAGAGACCCACCGCCTGGTCCCGAGCAGTACTTC | CATSRDPPPGPEQYF
- | TRBJ1-2 | TRBD1 | TRBV29-1 | TGCAGCGGAAACAGGGGGTCAGGCTACACCTTC | CSGNRGSGYTF
- | TRBJ2-1 | TRBD2 | TRBV6-1 | TGTGCCAGCAGTGCCCGCGGCGGGGGGGTCCTCTACAATGAGCAGTTCTTC | CASSARGGGVLYNEQFF
once | TRBJ1-1 | - | TRBV7-2 | TGTGCCAGCAGCTTAGGCCTGCAGGGCTACACTGAAGCTTTCTTT | CASSLGLQGYTEAFF
few | TRBJ2-7 | - | TRBV5-1 | TGCGCCAGCAGCTGGAGGGACTCCTCCTACGAGCAGTACTTC | CASSWRDSSYEQYF
- | TRBJ2-1 | - | TRBV7-9 | TGTGCCAGCAGCTTAGTGGGTCGTACCTACAATGAGCAGTTCTTC | CASSLVGRTYNEQFF
few | TRBJ1-2 | - | TRBV7-3 | TGTGCCAGCAGCTTAACTGAAGAACAGGTTGAGGACTACACCTTC | CASSLTEEQVEDYTF
- | TRBJ2-3 | - | TRBV7-9 | TGTGCCAGCAGCTCTAGTACTATTTCGACAGGCACCACAGATACGCAGTATTTT | CASSSSTISTGTTDTQYF
- | TRBJ2-1 | TRBD2 | TRBV19 | TGTGCCAGTAGTATTCAGGCGGGAGGGAGGGATGAGCAGTTCTTC | CASSIQAGGRDEQFF
- | TRBJ2-6 | - | TRBV12-5 | TGTGCTAGTGGTCCTCTCGGGCTGTCACCTTCTGGGGCCAACGTCCTGACTTTC | CASGPLGLSPSGANVLTF
- | TRBJ1-1 | TRBD1 | TRBV11-2 | TGTGCCAGCAGCTTAGGAGGACAGGGGAATACTGAAGCTTTCTTT | CASSLGGQGNTEAFF
- | TRBJ1-4 | - | TRBV21-1 | TGTGCCAGCAGCAAAGGAGTACAGGGGGATTATAATGAAAAACTGTTTTTT | CASSKGVQGDYNEKLFF
- | TRBJ1-1 | - | TRBV9 | TGTGCCAGCAGCGTAGTCCGGGGGAATACTGAAGCTTTCTTT | CASSVVRGNTEAFF
- | TRBJ2-3 | TRBD1 | TRBV2 | TGTGCCAGCAGTGAGAGACAGGGAGGCACAGATACGCAGTATTTT | CASSERQGGTDTQYF
- | TRBJ2-2 | TRBD1 | TRBV5-1 | TGCGCCAGCAGCTTGGTGGACAGGGGGCCCTCCGGGGAGCTGTTTTTT | CASSLVDRGPSGELFF
- | TRBJ2-1 | TRBD2 | TRBV19 | TGTGCCAGTAGTATAAGGCGTAGCGGGAACGATAATGAGCAGTTCTTC | CASSIRRSGNDNEQFF
- | TRBJ2-5 | - | TRBV10-3 | TGTGCCATCAGTGAGTCAAGCTACTCCCCTTTAGAGACCCAGTACTTC | CAISESSYSPLETQYF
- | TRBJ2-1 | TRBD2 | TRBV11-2 | TGTGCCAGCAGCTTTCGCCCAGTTCAAGCGGGGTCCTACAATGAGCAGTTCTTC | CASSFRPVQAGSYNEQFF
once | TRBJ2-7 | TRBD2 | TRBV14 | TGTGCCAGCAGTCAACTAGCGGGAGTGTTAGACTCCTACGAGCAGTACTTC | CASSQLAGVLDSYEQYF
- | TRBJ1-1 | - | TRBV14 | TGTGCCAGCAGCCAAACAAAAAACACTGAAGCTTTCTTT | CASSQTKNTEAFF
- | TRBJ2-3 | TRBD1 | TRBV27 | TGTGCCAGCCGAACGCCGGGACAGGGAGGCACAGATACGCAGTATTTT | CASRTPGQGGTDTQYF
- | TRBJ1-2 | - | TRBV11-3 | TGTGCCAGCAGCAGAGACAGCAGATACTATGGCTACACCTTC | CASSRDSRYYGYTF
- | TRBJ2-2 | TRBD1 | TRBV5-6 | TGTGCCAGCAGCTTGGGGGGACAGAGGTTCCCCGGGGAGCTGTTTTTT | CASSLGGQRFPGELFF
- | TRBJ1-1 | - | TRBV30 | TGTGCCTGGAGTGTACAGACGAACACTGAAGCTTTCTTT | CAWSVQTNTEAFF
- | TRBJ1-1 | TRBD1 | TRBV25-1 | TGTGCCAGCAGGGCCCGGGACAGGGGGCGGGAGGCTTTCTTT | CASRARDRGREAFF
- | TRBJ1-1 | - | TRBV2 | TGTGCCAGCAGTGAAGAGGGCACTGACACTGAAGCTTTCTTT | CASSEEGTDTEAFF
- | TRBJ2-7 | - | TRBV6-5 | TGTGCCAGCAGTTTTTTACGCCCAAGCTCCTACGAGCAGTACTTC | CASSFLRPSSYEQYF
- | TRBJ2-5 | - | TRBV5-5 | TGTGCCAGCAGCCCGCAGGGGCTTGAGGAGACCCAGTACTTC | CASSPQGLEETQYF
- | TRBJ2-3 | - | TRBV9 | TGTGCCAGCAGCGTGAGTACAGATACGCAGTATTTT | CASSVSTDTQYF
- | TRBJ2-7 | TRBD2 | TRBV4-2 | TGTGCCAGCAGCCCCTCAGGCAGCGGGAGCTCCTACGAGCAGTACTTC | CASSPSGSGSSYEQYF
- | TRBJ2-1 | TRBD1 | TRBV12-5 | TGTGCTAGTGGTTTGATAACACGGACAGGGGGCCCTTTCTCCTACAATGAGCAGTTCTTC | CASGLITRTGGPFSYNEQFF
- | TRBJ2-1 | - | TRBV7-3 | TGTGCCAGCAGCGGACTCTCGAGCTCCTACAATGAGCAGTTCTTC | CASSGLSSSYNEQFF
- | TRBJ2-2 | - | TRBV6-6 | TGTGCCAGCAGTCCATGGGGCGGCACCGGGGAGCTGTTTTTT | CASSPWGGTGELFF
few | TRBJ1-1 | TRBD1 | TRBV20-1 | TGCAGTGCCCAGGACAGGTGGCGGGCTTTCTTT | CSAQDRWRAFF
- | TRBJ2-1 | - | TRBV19 | TGTGCCAGCGGGGGACCCGGGGTCCTCAATGAGCAGTTCTTC | CASGGPGVLNEQFF
few | TRBJ1-5 | - | TRBV19 | TGTGCCAGTCAAAAGGGCAATCAGCCCCAGCATTTT | CASQKGNQPQHF
- | TRBJ2-3 | TRBD2 | TRBV5-1 | TGCGCCAGCAGCTTGGACTCGTTGTCTAGCGGGAATTTCCATACGCAGTATTTT | CASSLDSLSSGNFHTQYF
- | TRBJ1-1 | - | TRBV10-1 | TGCGCCAGCGGAGGGACGGGGAACACTGAAGCTTTCTTT | CASGGTGNTEAFF
few | TRBJ2-3 | TRBD1 | TRBV29-1 | TGCAGCGTTGACGAGACAGGGAGCACAGATACGCAGTATTTT | CSVDETGSTDTQYF
- | TRBJ2-7 | - | TRBV4-3 | TGCGCCAGCAGCCAAGATTTAGGCAGGGGAGACTACGAGCAGTACTTC | CASSQDLGRGDYEQYF
- | TRBJ1-2 | TRBD1 | TRBV29-1 | TGCAGCGTTGCTAGACAGGGAATGAGAAATGGCTACACCTTC | CSVARQGMRNGYTF